The TCR beta chain under discussion was sequenced for a study of immune heterogeneity within non-small cell lung tumors. This clonotype was counted many times. Its target is unknown. CDR1 MNHNS and CDR2 SASEGT come from the germline V gene. Trimming shortened V by 1 base and J by 3 bases, and 10 bases separated the two germline ends. This CDR3 spans 14 amino acids. The TCR beta CDR3 region was amplified by multiplex PCR employing 32 V and 13 J primers. In TCRdb, the multiplex PCR reads were re-called with MiXCR into one record per CDR3 protein. The data contain approximately 31,000 distinct CDR3 sequences, around 28% of them singletons. Findings of the study overall: Different tumor locations in one patient shared dominant CDR3 beta clonotypes yet harbored unique high-frequency clones. Each patient largely had their own distinct set of high-frequency T-cell receptor beta clonotypes.

Genomic DNA from bulk tumor acted as the template, and 600 ng was loaded per sample. Doctors removed several biopsies from each primary tumor during surgery, keeping them far apart. Those enrolled were patients newly diagnosed with untreated non-small cell lung cancer and undergoing curative surgery. J is TRBJ2-7 and V is TRBV6-1; D may be TRBD2 (6 bases). Source material: lung tumor tissue. The receptor comes from a man aged 35-49 years with non-small cell lung cancer. CDR3 region: CASSEVFGGYEQYF. The DNA of the CDR3 is TGTGCCAGCAGTGAAGTCTTCGGGGGCTACGAGCAGTACTTC.